This T cell receptor (beta chain) was documented in a study of OX40 agonist ivuxolimab in advanced cancers. Study details: Ivuxolimab, an agonistic anti-OX40 (CD134) antibody, was given to patients. Of the patients, three showed partial responses, one with hepatocellular carcinoma and two with cutaneous melanoma.

The germline V gene encodes CDR1 MDHEN and CDR2 SYDVKM. V was pared by 2 bases and J by 4 bases, with 7 bases between. The CDR3 extends over 13 amino acids. The data were produced by immunoSEQ multiplex PCR, yet TCRdb's version contains in-frame clones alone and is incomplete. In the table there are some 19,000 clones, roughly 79% of which are singletons. The source material was CD4+ or CD8+ T cells sorted from blood, sampled in a trial of the OX40 agonist ivuxolimab. The chain links TRBV28 to TRBJ2-3; D unclear. The receptor comes from an adult with an advanced solid tumor such as melanoma, head and neck, liver or kidney cancer. CDR3 DNA: TGTGCCAGCAGTTTACCCCCCGCAGATACGCAGTATTTT. Translation gives CASSLPPADTQYF.